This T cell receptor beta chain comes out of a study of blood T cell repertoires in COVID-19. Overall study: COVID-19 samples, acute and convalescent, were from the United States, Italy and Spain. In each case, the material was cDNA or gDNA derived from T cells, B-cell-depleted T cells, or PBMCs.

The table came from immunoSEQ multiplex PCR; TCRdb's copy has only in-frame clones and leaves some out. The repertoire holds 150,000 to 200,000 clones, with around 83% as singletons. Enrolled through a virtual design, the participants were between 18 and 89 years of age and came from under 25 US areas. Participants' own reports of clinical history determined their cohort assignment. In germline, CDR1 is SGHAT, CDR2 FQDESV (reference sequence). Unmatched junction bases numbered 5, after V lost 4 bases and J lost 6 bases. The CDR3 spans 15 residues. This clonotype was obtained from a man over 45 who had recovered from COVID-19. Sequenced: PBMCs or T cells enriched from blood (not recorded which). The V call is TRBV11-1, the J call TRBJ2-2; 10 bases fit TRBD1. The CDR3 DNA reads TGTGCCAGCAGCTACAGACAGGGGGCTGCCGGGGAGCTGTTTTTT. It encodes CASSYRQGAAGELFF.